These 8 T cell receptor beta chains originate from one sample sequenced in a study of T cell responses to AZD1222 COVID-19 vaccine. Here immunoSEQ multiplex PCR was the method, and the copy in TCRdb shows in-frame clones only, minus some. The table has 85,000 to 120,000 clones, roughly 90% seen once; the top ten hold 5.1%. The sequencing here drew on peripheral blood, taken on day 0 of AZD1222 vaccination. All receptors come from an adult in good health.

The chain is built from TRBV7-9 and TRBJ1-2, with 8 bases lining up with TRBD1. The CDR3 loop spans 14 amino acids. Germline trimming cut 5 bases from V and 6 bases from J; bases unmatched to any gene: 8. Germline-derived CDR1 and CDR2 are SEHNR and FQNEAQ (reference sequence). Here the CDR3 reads CASSLAGQGDGYTF. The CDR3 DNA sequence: TGTGCCAGCAGCCTCGCTGGACAGGGTGATGGCTACACCTTC.

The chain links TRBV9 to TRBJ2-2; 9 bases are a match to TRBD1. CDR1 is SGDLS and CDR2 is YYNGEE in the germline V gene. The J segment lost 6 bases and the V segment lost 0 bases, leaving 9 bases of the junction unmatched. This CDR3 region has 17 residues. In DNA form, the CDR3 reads TGTGCCAGCAGCGTAGGCACCGGGACAGGGACCCCCGGGGAGCTGTTTTTT. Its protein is CASSVGTGTGTPGELFF.

CDR3 bases: TGTGCCAGCAAAAGCGGGAGTATCAGCTACGAGCAGTACTTC. Amino acids: CASKSGSISYEQYF. The rearrangement uses TRBV27 and TRBJ2-7; 8 bases map to TRBD2. Germline values: CDR1 MNHEY, CDR2 SMNVEV (reference sequence). Trimming at V came to 7 bases and at J to 3 bases, leaving 8 bases not matched to a gene. The CDR3 has 14 amino acids.

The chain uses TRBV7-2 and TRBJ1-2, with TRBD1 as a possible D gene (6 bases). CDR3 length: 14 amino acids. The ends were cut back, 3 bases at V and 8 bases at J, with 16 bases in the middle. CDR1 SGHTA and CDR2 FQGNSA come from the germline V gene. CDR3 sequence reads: CASSFYRELGGYTF. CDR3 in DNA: TGTGCCAGCAGCTTTTACAGGGAACTGGGAGGCTACACCTTC.

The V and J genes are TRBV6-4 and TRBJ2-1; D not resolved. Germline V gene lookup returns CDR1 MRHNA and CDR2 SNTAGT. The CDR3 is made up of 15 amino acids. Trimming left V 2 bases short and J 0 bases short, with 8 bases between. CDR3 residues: CASSDGDGSYNEQFF. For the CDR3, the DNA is TGTGCCAGCAGTGACGGGGATGGCTCCTACAATGAGCAGTTCTTC.

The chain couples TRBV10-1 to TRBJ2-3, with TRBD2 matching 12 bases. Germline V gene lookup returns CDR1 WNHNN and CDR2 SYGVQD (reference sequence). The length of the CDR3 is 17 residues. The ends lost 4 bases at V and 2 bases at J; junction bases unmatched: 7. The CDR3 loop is CASSASRLAGDTDTQYF. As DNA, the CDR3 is TGCGCCAGCAGTGCATCGCGACTAGCGGGAGACACAGATACGCAGTATTTT.

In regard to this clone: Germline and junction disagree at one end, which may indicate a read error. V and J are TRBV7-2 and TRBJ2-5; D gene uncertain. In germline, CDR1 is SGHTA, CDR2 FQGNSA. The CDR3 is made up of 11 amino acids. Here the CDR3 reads CASSLGIVRDF. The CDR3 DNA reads TGTGCCAGCAGCTTAGGAATCGTAAGGGACTTC. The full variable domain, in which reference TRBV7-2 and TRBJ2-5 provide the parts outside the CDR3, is GAGVSQSPSNKVTEKGKDVELRCDPISGHTALYWYRQSLGQGLEFLIYFQGNSAPDKSGLPSDRFSAERTGGSVSTLTIQRTQQEDSAVYLCASSLGIVRDFGPGTRLLVL.

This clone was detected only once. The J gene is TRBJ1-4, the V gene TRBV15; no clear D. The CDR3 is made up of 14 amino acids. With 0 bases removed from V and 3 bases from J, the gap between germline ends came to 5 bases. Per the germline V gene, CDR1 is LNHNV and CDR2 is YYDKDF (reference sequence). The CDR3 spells CATSREQANEKLFF. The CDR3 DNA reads TGTGCCACCAGCAGAGAGCAAGCTAATGAAAAACTGTTTTTT.